This T cell receptor beta chain was recovered during a study of blood T cells in healthy people across ages. Points from the study as a whole: Researchers deemed the diversity estimates from one million T cells underestimates.

A second PCR of roughly 6 to 12 cycles used a sample-barcoded 5' primer and a J-beta primer mix. TCRdb analysed the 5' RACE reads with MiXCR anew, one entry per CDR3 protein. Here the sample spans about 930,000 distinct CDR3 sequences, 25% to 30% being singletons. Details on this clonotype: Its antigen is unidentified.

The CDR3 has 16 residues. Germline V gives CDR1 MDHEN, CDR2 SYDVKM. The sample was also reused in another study, on T cells of mothers and their children. That study adds: For the second PCR, the M1S primer put in sample barcodes and 2-4 random nucleotides.

The sequence derives from a woman in her forties in good health. Source material: blood. The chain joins TRBV28 to TRBJ2-4; 15 positions agree with TRBD2. The J call may be in error: the DNA end matches TRBJ2-7 better. This chain's CDR3 is CASSSNWGLAGGEQYF. The CDR3 DNA follows: TGTGCCAGCAGTTCGAACTGGGGACTAGCGGGAGGCGAGCAGTACTTC.